This passage covers 5 T cell receptor beta chains from one sample sequenced in a study of T cell responses to AZD1222 COVID-19 vaccine. The data were produced by immunoSEQ multiplex PCR, yet TCRdb's version contains in-frame clones alone and is incomplete. This table has more than 85,000 clones, 88% appearing once. Source: peripheral blood, taken on day 0 of AZD1222 vaccination. These receptors all come from an adult in good health.

This clone came up a few times. The J gene is TRBJ2-1, the V gene TRBV11-3; weak D call: TRBD2 (5 bases). This CDR3 is 16 amino acids long. From germline, CDR1 is SGHNT and CDR2 YENEEA. Trimming pared 5 bases from V and 5 bases from J, leaving 19 bases between. DNA for the CDR3: TGTGCCAGCAGCGGTGGTGTGAGCGGCGCAAACAATGAGCAGTTCTTC. Translating gives CASSGGVSGANNEQFF.

In its sample, this clone was seen once. The chain combines TRBV24-1 with TRBJ2-7; D remains unclear. The germline V gene encodes CDR1 KGHDR and CDR2 SFDVKD. Between the trimmed V and J ends, which lost 3 bases and 4 bases, there was a span of 9 bases. This CDR3 region has 13 residues. In DNA form, the CDR3 reads TGTGCCACCAGTGATACTACAGCTTACGAGCAGTACTTC. This translates into CATSDTTAYEQYF.

The chain has TRBV10-3 and TRBJ2-1; TRBD2 aligns across 11 bases. The CDR3 has 18 amino acids. Germline assignment: CDR1 ENHRY and CDR2 SYGVKD. The ends lost 0 bases at V and 5 bases at J; junction bases unmatched: 9. This CDR3 reads CAISESIVALAGDNEQFF. The CDR3 region has the DNA TGTGCCATCAGTGAGTCGATTGTAGCACTAGCGGGAGACAATGAGCAGTTCTTC.

V gene TRBV28 combines with J gene TRBJ1-3, with D tentatively TRBD1 (6 bases). The CDR3 contains 15 residues. Germline CDR1 MDHEN, CDR2 SYDVKM. V lost 7 bases and J lost 0, with 13 bases in between. DNA of the CDR3: TGTGCCAGCACCATAGGGGGGATCTCTGGAAACACCATATATTTT. Encoded protein: CASTIGGISGNTIYF.

V is TRBV6-5 and J is TRBJ1-5; the match to TRBD1 covers 7 bases. Germline V CDR1 and CDR2: MNHEY, SVGAGI. The CDR3 extends over 15 amino acids. J gave up 0 bases and V 6 bases, and 5 bases lay outside the gene matches. The CDR3 reads CASRSGTVSNQPQHF. The CDR3 DNA sequence: TGTGCCAGCAGGTCCGGGACAGTTAGCAATCAGCCCCAGCATTTT.